This T cell receptor (beta chain) was found in a study of long-term antiretroviral therapy in people with HIV. CDR3 length: 15 residues. Per germline, CDR1 MNHEY and CDR2 SMNVEV (reference sequence). With 3 bases clipped from V and 4 bases from J, the junction kept 6 bases outside the gene matches. Survey-level resolution applied to immunoSEQ assay v3.0. Generated by immunoSEQ multiplex PCR, the TCRdb table keeps only in-frame clones and is missing some. The table includes approximately 34,000 clones, around 83% detected once. The J gene is TRBJ2-1, the V gene TRBV27, with TRBD2 identical over 7 bases. The material was unsorted PBMCs, obtained 1 year after starting antiretroviral therapy. The TCR sequence derives from a man between 18 and 35 years old with HIV. The CDR3 DNA reads as TGTGCCAGCAGTTTTGCGGGAGCGAGGTACAATGAGCAGTTCTTC. Its protein is CASSFAGARYNEQFF.